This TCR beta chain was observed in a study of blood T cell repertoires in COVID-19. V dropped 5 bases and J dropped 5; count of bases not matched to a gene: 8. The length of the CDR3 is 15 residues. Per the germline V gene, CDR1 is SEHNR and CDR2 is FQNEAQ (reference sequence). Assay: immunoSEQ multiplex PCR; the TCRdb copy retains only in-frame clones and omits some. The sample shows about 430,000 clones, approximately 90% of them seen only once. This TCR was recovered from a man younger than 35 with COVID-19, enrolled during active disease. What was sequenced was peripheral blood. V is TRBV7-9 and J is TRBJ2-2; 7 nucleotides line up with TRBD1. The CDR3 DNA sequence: TGTGCCAGCAGCGGGGGACAGTTGGGTACCGGGGAGCTGTTTTTT. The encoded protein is CASSGGQLGTGELFF. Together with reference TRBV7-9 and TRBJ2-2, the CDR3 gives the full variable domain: DTGVSQNPRHKITKRGQNVTFRCDPISEHNRLYWYRQTLGQGPEFLTYFQNEAQLEKSRLLSDRFSAERPKGSFSTLEIQRTEQGDSAMYLCASSGGQLGTGELFFGEGSRLTVL.